The 21 T cell receptor beta chains in this list originate from one sample, sequenced in a study of cytomegalovirus exposure and HLA in healthy donors. Method: immunoSEQ multiplex PCR; TCRdb's copy keeps in-frame clones and lacks some. The table shows tens of thousands of clones, with roughly 91% occurring only once. The sequencing input was PBMCs. These receptor sequences come from a woman in her 30s in good health and CMV-seronegative.

This rearrangement joins TRBV11-2 to TRBJ2-3; D ambiguous. The CDR3 is made up of 14 amino acids. Trimming took off 6 bases at V and 3 bases at J, with 13 bases between the two ends. The germline CDR1 and CDR2 sequences are SGHAT and FQNNGV. CDR3 nucleotide sequence: TGTGCCAGCAGTCAAAATGGCCAGACAGATACGCAGTATTTT. It is translated as CASSQNGQTDTQYF.

This chain links TRBV21-1 with TRBJ1-2; the table's D call, TRBD1, was not checked against the DNA. TRBV21-1 is annotated as a pseudogene. The CDR3 spans 17 residues. CDR3 region: CASSTRDRDPALYGYTF. The CDR3 DNA reads TGTGCCAGCAGCACTCGGGACAGGGACCCCGCGCTCTATGGCTACACCTTC.

The chain joins TRBV6-4 to TRBJ2-1, with a weak D call TRBD1 (6 bases). The CDR3 consists of 16 residues. V was trimmed by 0 bases and J by 2 bases, leaving 11 bases between them. The germline V gene encodes CDR1 MRHNA and CDR2 SNTAGT. The CDR3, as DNA: TGTGCCAGCAGTGACTCGGGGGCCAGGGCCTACAATGAGCAGTTCTTC. Its translation is CASSDSGARAYNEQFF.

The chain is built from TRBV6-1 and TRBJ1-5, with D perhaps matching TRBD1 (5 bases). CDR1 and CDR2 from the germline V gene are MNHNS and SASEGT. Trimming removed 5 bases at V and 6 bases at J, with 17 bases between. CDR3 length: 15 amino acids. CDR3 residues: CASSPGFITGQPQHF. The CDR3 DNA reads TGTGCCAGCAGTCCAGGGTTTATCACTGGTCAGCCCCAGCATTTT.

The V gene is TRBV9, the J gene TRBJ1-1, with a weak D call TRBD1 (6 bases). The length of the CDR3 is 13 residues. The germline gives CDR1 SGDLS, CDR2 YYNGEE. The V end was cut by 3 bases, the J end by 4 bases, with 10 bases between. CDR3 in amino acids: CASSATGSTEAFF. The CDR3 nucleotides are TGTGCCAGCAGCGCCACAGGGTCCACTGAAGCTTTCTTT.

The chain recombines TRBV28 with TRBJ1-3, with a weak D call TRBD1 (5 bases). The CDR3 has 15 residues. The V end was cut by 10 bases, the J end by 0 bases, with 16 bases between. CDR1 is MDHEN, CDR2 SYDVKM, per germline. The CDR3 sequence: CATGATVSSGNTIYF. The CDR3 DNA follows: TGTGCCACCGGCGCGACAGTTAGCTCTGGAAACACCATATATTTT.

The chain combines TRBV2 with TRBJ1-1, with TRBD1 matching 7 bases. Germline assignment: CDR1 SNHLY and CDR2 FYNNEI. CDR3 length: 13 residues. The trim removed 11 bases at V and 5 bases at J, leaving 11 bases unmatched. The CDR3 sequence: CAGTQGEGTEAFF. CDR3 nucleotides: TGTGCCGGAACGCAGGGGGAAGGAACTGAAGCTTTCTTT.

This clone was picked up one time. V and J are TRBV5-6 and TRBJ1-1; 9 nucleotides align to TRBD1. The V segment lost 4 bases and the J segment 5 bases; nucleotides outside the gene matches: 9. CDR3 size: 15 residues. Germline values: CDR1 SGHDT, CDR2 YYEEEE. The CDR3 sequence: CASSPFGTGRTEAFF. As DNA, the CDR3 is TGTGCCAGCAGCCCATTTGGGACAGGGAGGACTGAAGCTTTCTTT.

The CDR3 region is CASSFRETQYF. The CDR3 DNA reads TGTGCCAGCAGTTTTCGAGAGACCCAGTACTTC. The chain uses TRBV6-6 and TRBJ2-5; D unresolved. This CDR3 spans 11 amino acids. Germline V gene sequence: CDR1 MNHNY, CDR2 SVGAGI (reference sequence). V lost 4 bases and J 4 bases, leaving 4 bases between the germline ends.

The chain combines TRBV13 with TRBJ2-1, with D perhaps matching TRBD1 (6 bases). CDR1 and CDR2 from the germline V gene are PRHDT and FYEKMQ (reference sequence). Trimming cost V 6 bases and J 1 base, with 16 bases left between them. CDR3 length: 16 residues. The CDR3: CASRSRWQGSYNEQFF. The CDR3, as DNA: TGTGCCAGCAGGTCCCGTTGGCAGGGGTCCTACAATGAGCAGTTCTTC.

This clone came up a few times. The genes are TRBV19 and TRBJ1-2; D unclear. The CDR3 has 11 residues. CDR1 is LNHDA and CDR2 is SQIVND in the germline V gene (reference sequence). Trimming took off 6 bases at V and 4 bases at J, with 6 bases between the two ends. The CDR3 DNA reads TGTGCCAGTAGACAGAGCTATGGCTACACCTTC. This translates into CASRQSYGYTF.

The chain links TRBV6-1 to TRBJ1-1; no definite D call. Germline CDR1 reads MNHNS; CDR2 reads SASEGT. V was clipped by 1 base and J by 0 bases, with 15 bases between them. The length of the CDR3 is 17 residues. The DNA for the CDR3 is TGTGCCAGCAGTGAAGAGAGGGAACGGATTATGAACACTGAAGCTTTCTTT. It encodes CASSEERERIMNTEAFF.

This chain uses TRBV5-3 with TRBJ2-2, with 9 bases that match TRBD2. TRBV5-3 is labeled an ORF, and its function is uncertain. V was pared by 4 bases and J by 2 bases, with 9 bases of the junction left unmatched. CDR3 length: 17 residues. CDR3 coding DNA: TGTGCCAGAAGCGCCCCCTCCGGGACTAGCAACACCGGGGAGCTGTTTTTT. Translated: CARSAPSGTSNTGELFF.

V and J are TRBV27 and TRBJ2-3; maybe TRBD2 (5 bases). V lost 0 bases, J lost 4 bases, and 14 bases lay in between. Germline loops: CDR1 MNHEY, CDR2 SMNVEV (reference sequence). The CDR3 is 16 amino acids. As DNA, the CDR3 is TGTGCCAGCAGTTTATCCCCGGAGCGGCACGCAGATACGCAGTATTTT. It yields the protein CASSLSPERHADTQYF.

The V gene is TRBV5-1, the J gene TRBJ2-1; 8 positions agree with TRBD2. Unmatched junction bases numbered 3, after V lost 2 bases and J lost 5 bases. CDR1 and CDR2 (germline): SGHRS, YFSETQ. The CDR3 sequence is 14 residues long. CDR3 nucleotide sequence: TGCGCCAGCAGCTTTGTGACTAGCGACAATGAGCAGTTCTTC. Amino acids: CASSFVTSDNEQFF. The full variable domain, with the rest looked up from reference TRBV5-1 and TRBJ2-1, is KAGVTQTPRYLIKTRGQQVTLSCSPISGHRSVSWYQQTPGQGLQFLFEYFSETQRNKGNFPGRFSGRQFSNSRSEMNVSTLELGDSALYLCASSFVTSDNEQFFGPGTRLTVL.

This chain connects TRBV6-1 to TRBJ2-3; 12 nucleotides match TRBD1. Per the germline V gene, CDR1 is MNHNS and CDR2 is SASEGT. Trimming took 4 bases from V and 5 from J; bases not matched to a gene: 4. This CDR3 has 15 amino acids. The CDR3 region is CASSGGQGARDTQYF. CDR3 nucleotide sequence: TGTGCCAGCAGTGGGGGACAGGGGGCGCGAGATACGCAGTATTTT.

The chain has TRBV30 and TRBJ1-1; D gene uncertain. CDR1 and CDR2 from the germline V gene are GTSNPN and SVGIG (reference sequence). The V gene lost 0 bases and the J gene lost 3 bases, with 20 bases spanning the gap. This CDR3 is 17 amino acids long. The CDR3 region has the DNA TGTGCCTGGAGTGTACGATCCGGGGTCAGAACTCACACTGAAGCTTTCTTT. Translated: CAWSVRSGVRTHTEAFF.

This chain uses TRBV5-4 with TRBJ2-7, with D unresolved. Germline assignment: CDR1 SGHNT and CDR2 YYREEE (reference sequence). The CDR3 is 14 residues long. V dropped 6 bases and J dropped 1 base, with 14 bases sitting between them. The CDR3 region is CASTHGPGSYEQYF. CDR3 sequence (DNA): TGTGCCAGCACCCATGGCCCGGGTTCCTACGAGCAGTACTTC.

The chain recombines TRBV27 with TRBJ1-4; D is unclear. Per the germline V gene, CDR1 is MNHEY and CDR2 is SMNVEV (reference sequence). V gave up 6 bases and J gave up 0 bases, with 8 bases separating them. This CDR3 has 14 residues. CDR3 region: CASSHSTTNEKLFF. CDR3 bases: TGTGCCAGCAGCCACTCCACAACTAATGAAAAACTGTTTTTT.

This chain uses TRBV6-6 with TRBJ2-1, with 9 bases lining up with TRBD2. Germline V gene data show CDR1 as MNHNY and CDR2 as SVGAGI (reference sequence). Trimming at V came to 7 bases and at J to 7 bases, leaving 8 bases not matched to a gene. The CDR3 runs to 14 residues. The CDR3 DNA reads as TGTGCCAGCATTAACGTAGCGGGAGCGAATGAGCAGTTCTTC. Its translation is CASINVAGANEQFF.

The rearrangement uses TRBV7-8 and TRBJ2-1; 8 bases map to TRBD2. This CDR3 has 16 amino acids. Trimming at V came to 5 bases and at J to 7 bases, leaving 13 bases not matched to a gene. From germline, CDR1 is SGHVS and CDR2 FQNEAQ. CDR3 sequence reads: CASSLELAAGGNEQFF. The CDR3 nucleotides read TGTGCCAGCAGCCTAGAACTAGCGGCCGGTGGGAATGAGCAGTTCTTC.